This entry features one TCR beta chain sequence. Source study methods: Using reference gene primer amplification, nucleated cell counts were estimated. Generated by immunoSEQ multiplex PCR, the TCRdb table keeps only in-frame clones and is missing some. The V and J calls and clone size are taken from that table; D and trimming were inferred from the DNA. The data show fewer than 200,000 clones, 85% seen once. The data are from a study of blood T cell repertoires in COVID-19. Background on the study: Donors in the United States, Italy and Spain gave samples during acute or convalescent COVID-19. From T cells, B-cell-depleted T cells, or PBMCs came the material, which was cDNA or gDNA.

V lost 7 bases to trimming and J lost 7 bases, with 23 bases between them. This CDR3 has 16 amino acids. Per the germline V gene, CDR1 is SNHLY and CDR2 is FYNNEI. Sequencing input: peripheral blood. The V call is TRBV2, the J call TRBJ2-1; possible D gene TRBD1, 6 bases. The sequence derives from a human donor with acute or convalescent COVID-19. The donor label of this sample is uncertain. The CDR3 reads CASTPRTVSQVNEQFF. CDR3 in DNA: TGTGCCAGCACCCCCCGGACAGTTTCCCAGGTGAATGAGCAGTTCTTC. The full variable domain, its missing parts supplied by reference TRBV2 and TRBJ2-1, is EPEVTQTPSHQVTQMGQEVILRCVPISNHLYFYWYRQILGQKVEFLVSFYNNEISEKSEIFDDQFSVERPDGSNFTLKIRSTKLEDSAMYFCASTPRTVSQVNEQFFGPGTRLTVL.